The subject of this entry is one T cell receptor beta chain. A much larger clone sits a single nucleotide away, making a read error possible. This sample is drawn from a study of blood T cell repertoires in COVID-19. Study context: The origin of the acute and convalescent COVID-19 samples was the United States, Italy and Spain. PBMCs, B-cell-depleted T cells, or T cells provided the cDNA or gDNA that made up the material.

TCRdb keeps only in-frame clones here, not all; method: immunoSEQ multiplex PCR. Of 40,000 or so clones listed, roughly four fifths are singletons. From germline, CDR1 is MNHEY and CDR2 SMNVEV (reference sequence). The CDR3 consists of 14 residues. V usage is TRBV27 and J usage is TRBJ2-4; D may be TRBD2 (5 bases). Specimen: peripheral blood. The origin of this receptor is a human donor with acute or convalescent COVID-19. The donor label of this sample is uncertain. CDR3 sequence (DNA): TGTGCCAACAGTTTAGACGGGATCGGGAACATTCAGTACTTC. Its translation: CANSLDGIGNIQYF.